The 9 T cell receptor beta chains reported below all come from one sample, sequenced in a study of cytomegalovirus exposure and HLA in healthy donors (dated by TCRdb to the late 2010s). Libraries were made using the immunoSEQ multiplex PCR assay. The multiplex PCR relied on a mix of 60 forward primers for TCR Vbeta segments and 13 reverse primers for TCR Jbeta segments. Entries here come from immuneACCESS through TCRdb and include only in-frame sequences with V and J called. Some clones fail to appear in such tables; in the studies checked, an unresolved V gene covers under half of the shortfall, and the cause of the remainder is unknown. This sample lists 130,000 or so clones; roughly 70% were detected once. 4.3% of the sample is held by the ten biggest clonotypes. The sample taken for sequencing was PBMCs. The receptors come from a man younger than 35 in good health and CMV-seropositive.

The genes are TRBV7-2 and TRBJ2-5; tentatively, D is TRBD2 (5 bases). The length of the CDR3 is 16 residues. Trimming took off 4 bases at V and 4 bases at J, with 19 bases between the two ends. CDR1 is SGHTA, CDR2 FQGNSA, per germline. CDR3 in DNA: TGTGCCAGCAGCTCCGGAGGCAATCCCATCCTAGAGACCCAGTACTTC. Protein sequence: CASSSGGNPILETQYF.

In DNA form, the CDR3 reads TGTGCCAGCAGCGTCATGACAGGGGGGAATGAAAAACTGTTTTTT. As protein: CASSVMTGGNEKLFF. The genes are TRBV9 and TRBJ1-4, with TRBD1 matching 9 bases. There are 15 residues in the CDR3. Germline trimming cut 2 bases from V and 5 bases from J; bases unmatched to any gene: 4. CDR1 SGDLS and CDR2 YYNGEE come from the germline V gene. Full variable domain (remainder filled in from reference TRBV9 and TRBJ1-4): DSGVTQTPKHLITATGQRVTLRCSPRSGDLSVYWYQQSLDQGLQFLIQYYNGEERAKGNILERFSAQQFPDLHSELNLSSLELGDSALYFCASSVMTGGNEKLFFGSGTQLSVL.

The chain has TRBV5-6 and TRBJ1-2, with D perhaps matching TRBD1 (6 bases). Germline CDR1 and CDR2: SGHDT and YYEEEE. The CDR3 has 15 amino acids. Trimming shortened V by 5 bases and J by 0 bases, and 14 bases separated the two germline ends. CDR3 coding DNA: TGTGCCAGCAGTGTGGGGCAGGGGACTAACTATGGCTACACCTTC. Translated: CASSVGQGTNYGYTF.

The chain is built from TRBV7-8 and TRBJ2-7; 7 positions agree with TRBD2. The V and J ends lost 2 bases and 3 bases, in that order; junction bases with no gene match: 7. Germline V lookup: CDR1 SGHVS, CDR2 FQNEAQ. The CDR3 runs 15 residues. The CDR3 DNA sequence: TGTGCCAGCAGCTTATCGCTAGCGGCAAGCTACGAGCAGTACTTC. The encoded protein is CASSLSLAASYEQYF. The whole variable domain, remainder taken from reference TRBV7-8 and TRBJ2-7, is GAGVSQSPRYKVAKRGQDVALRCDPISGHVSLFWYQQALGQGPEFLTYFQNEAQLDKSGLPSDRFFAERPEGSVSTLKIQRTQQEDSAVYLCASSLSLAASYEQYFGPGTRLTVT.

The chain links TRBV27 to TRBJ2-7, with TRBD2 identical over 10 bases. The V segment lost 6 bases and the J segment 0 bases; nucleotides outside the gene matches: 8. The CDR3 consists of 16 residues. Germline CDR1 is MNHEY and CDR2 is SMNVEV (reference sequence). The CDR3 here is CASSPLSGGLSYEQYF. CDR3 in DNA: TGTGCCAGCAGCCCTCTTAGCGGGGGGCTCTCCTACGAGCAGTACTTC.

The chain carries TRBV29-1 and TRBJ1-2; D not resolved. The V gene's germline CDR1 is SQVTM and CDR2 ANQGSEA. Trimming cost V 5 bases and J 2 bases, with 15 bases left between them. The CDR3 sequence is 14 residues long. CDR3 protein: CSVRTGPPNYGYTF. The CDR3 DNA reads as TGCAGCGTTCGGACTGGTCCCCCGAACTATGGCTACACCTTC.

This CDR3 is CASSLETVVADTQYF. The CDR3 DNA reads as TGCGCCAGCAGCTTGGAAACAGTAGTGGCAGATACGCAGTATTTT. The chain recombines TRBV5-1 with TRBJ2-3; D is ambiguous. The CDR3 runs 15 residues. The V and J ends lost 0 bases and 4 bases respectively, with 12 bases between them. The germline V gene encodes CDR1 SGHRS and CDR2 YFSETQ. Full variable domain (remainder filled in from reference TRBV5-1 and TRBJ2-3): KAGVTQTPRYLIKTRGQQVTLSCSPISGHRSVSWYQQTPGQGLQFLFEYFSETQRNKGNFPGRFSGRQFSNSRSEMNVSTLELGDSALYLCASSLETVVADTQYFGPGTRLTVL.

CDR3 nucleotide sequence: TGTGCCAGTAGTTCGACCAGGGGTGCTAGCAATCAGCCCCAGCATTTT. This sequence encodes CASSSTRGASNQPQHF. This chain links TRBV19 with TRBJ1-5; maybe TRBD1 (6 bases). Germline V gene data show CDR1 as LNHDA and CDR2 as SQIVND (reference sequence). Trimming shortened V by 5 bases and J by 0 bases, and 14 bases separated the two germline ends. The CDR3 runs to 16 residues.

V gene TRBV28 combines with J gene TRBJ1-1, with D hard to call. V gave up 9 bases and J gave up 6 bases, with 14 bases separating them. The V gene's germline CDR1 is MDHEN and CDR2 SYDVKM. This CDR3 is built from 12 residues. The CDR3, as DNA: TGTGCCAGTAAGGAGGAAAGGGCTGAAGCTTTCTTT. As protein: CASKEERAEAFF.